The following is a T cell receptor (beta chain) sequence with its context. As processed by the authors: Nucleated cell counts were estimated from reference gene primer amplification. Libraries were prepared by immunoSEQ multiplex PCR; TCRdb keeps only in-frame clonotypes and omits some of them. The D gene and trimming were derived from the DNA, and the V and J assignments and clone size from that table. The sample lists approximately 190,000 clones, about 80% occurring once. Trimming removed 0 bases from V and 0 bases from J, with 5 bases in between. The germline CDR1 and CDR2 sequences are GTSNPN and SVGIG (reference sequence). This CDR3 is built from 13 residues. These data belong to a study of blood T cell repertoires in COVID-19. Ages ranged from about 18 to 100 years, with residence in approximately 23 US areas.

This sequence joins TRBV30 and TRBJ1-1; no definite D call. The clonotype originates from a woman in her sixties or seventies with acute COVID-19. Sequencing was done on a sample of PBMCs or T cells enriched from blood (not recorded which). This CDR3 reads CAWSVWLNTEAFF. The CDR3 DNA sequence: TGTGCCTGGAGTGTTTGGCTGAACACTGAAGCTTTCTTT.